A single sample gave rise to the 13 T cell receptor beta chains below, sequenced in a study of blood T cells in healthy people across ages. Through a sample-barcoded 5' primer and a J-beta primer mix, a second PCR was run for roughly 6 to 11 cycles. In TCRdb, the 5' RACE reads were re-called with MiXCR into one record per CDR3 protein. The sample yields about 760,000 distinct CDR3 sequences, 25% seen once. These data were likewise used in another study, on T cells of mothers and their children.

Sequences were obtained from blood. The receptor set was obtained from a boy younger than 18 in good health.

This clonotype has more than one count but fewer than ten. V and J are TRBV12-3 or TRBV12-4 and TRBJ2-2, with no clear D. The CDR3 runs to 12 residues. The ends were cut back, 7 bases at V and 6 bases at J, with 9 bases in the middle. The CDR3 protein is CASTSRSGELFF. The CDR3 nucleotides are TGTGCCAGCACCTCTCGGTCCGGGGAGCTGTTTTTT.

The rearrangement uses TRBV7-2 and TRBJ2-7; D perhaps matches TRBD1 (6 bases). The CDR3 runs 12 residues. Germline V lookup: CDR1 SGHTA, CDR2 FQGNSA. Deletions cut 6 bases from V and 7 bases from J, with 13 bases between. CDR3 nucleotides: TGTGCCAGCAGTAACCCAAGGGGGGAGCAGTACTTC. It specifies CASSNPRGEQYF.

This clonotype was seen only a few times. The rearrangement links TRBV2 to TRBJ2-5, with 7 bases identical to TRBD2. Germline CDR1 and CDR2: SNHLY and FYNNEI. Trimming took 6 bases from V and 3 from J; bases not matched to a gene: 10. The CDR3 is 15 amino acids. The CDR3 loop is CASSSVALAEETQYF. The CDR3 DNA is TGTGCCAGCAGCAGCGTGGCGCTAGCGGAAGAGACCCAGTACTTC.

The CDR3 coding sequence is TGCGCCAGCAGCCAAGCCCTAACAAGTTACACTGAAGCTTTCTTT. It yields the protein CASSQALTSYTEAFF. V usage is TRBV4-1 and J usage is TRBJ1-1; D remains ambiguous. The length of the CDR3 is 15 residues. The germline V gene encodes CDR1 MGHRA and CDR2 YSYEKL. V was trimmed by 1 base and J by 3 bases, leaving 12 bases between them.

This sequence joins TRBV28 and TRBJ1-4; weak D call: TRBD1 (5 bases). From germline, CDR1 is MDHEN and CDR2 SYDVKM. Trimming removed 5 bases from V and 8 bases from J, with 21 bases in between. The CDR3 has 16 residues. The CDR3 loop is CASSPERGRSGEKLFF. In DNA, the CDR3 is TGTGCCAGCAGTCCCGAGAGGGGCAGGTCGGGAGAAAAACTGTTTTTT.

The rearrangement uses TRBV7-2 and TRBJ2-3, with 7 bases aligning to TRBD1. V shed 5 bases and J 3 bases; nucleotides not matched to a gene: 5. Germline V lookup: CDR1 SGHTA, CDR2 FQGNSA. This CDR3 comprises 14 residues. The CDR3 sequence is CASSQPTGTDTQYF. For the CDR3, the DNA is TGTGCCAGCAGCCAACCGACAGGGACAGATACGCAGTATTTT.

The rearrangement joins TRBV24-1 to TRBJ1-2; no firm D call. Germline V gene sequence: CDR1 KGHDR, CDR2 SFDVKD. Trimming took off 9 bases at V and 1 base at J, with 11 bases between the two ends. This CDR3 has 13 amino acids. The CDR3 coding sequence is TGTGCCACCGCAGTGGGGATTAACTATGGCTACACCTTC. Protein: CATAVGINYGYTF.

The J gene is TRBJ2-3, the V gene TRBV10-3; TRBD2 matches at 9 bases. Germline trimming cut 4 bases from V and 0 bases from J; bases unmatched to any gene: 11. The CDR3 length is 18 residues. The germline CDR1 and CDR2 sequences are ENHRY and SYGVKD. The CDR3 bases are TGTGCCATCAGTGGGTCCCCCCGGCTAGCGGGAAGCACAGATACGCAGTATTTT. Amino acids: CAISGSPRLAGSTDTQYF.

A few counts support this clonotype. The CDR3 spells CASSEGRTGGTGELFF. In nucleotides, the CDR3 is TGTGCCAGCAGTGAAGGAAGGACAGGGGGGACCGGGGAGCTGTTTTTT. The rearrangement links TRBV2 to TRBJ2-2; 10 bases align to TRBD1. This CDR3 has 16 residues. In germline, CDR1 is SNHLY, CDR2 FYNNEI. Trimming removed 1 base from V and 5 bases from J; junction bases left unmatched: 4.

Here the CDR3 reads CASSQEGSGYTF. The CDR3 DNA follows: TGTGCCAGCAGCCAAGAGGGAAGTGGCTACACCTTC. This chain connects TRBV3-1 to TRBJ1-2; D is unclear. This CDR3 is 12 amino acids long. V was shortened by 0 bases and J by 7 bases, with 6 bases between the two germline ends. Germline CDR1 and CDR2: LGHDT and YNNKEL (reference sequence).

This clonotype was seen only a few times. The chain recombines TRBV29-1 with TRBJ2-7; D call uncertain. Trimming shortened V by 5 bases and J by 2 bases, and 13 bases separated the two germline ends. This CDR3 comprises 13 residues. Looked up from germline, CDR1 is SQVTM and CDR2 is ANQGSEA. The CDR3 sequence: CSVRGLQTYEQYF. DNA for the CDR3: TGCAGCGTTCGAGGCCTGCAGACCTACGAGCAGTACTTC.

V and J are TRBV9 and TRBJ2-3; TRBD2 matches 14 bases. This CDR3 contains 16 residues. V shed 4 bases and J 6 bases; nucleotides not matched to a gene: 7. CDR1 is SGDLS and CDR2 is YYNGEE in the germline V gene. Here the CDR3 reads CASSTRGTSGGDTQYF. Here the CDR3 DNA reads TGTGCCAGCAGCACCCGAGGGACTAGCGGGGGTGATACGCAGTATTTT.

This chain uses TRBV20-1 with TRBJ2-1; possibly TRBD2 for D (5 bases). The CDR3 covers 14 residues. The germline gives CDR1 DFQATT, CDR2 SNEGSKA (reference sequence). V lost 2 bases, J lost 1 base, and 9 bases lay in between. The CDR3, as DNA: TGCAGTGCTAGACCTAGGGAGTCCTACAATGAGCAGTTCTTC. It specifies CSARPRESYNEQFF.